This T cell receptor (beta chain) was recovered during a study of shared clonotypes between healthy human individuals. In regard to this clone: Other DNA sequences within the sample encode an identical CDR3.

CD45RO negativity and positive selection for CCR7 defined naive CD8 cells, a population that excluded terminally differentiated effector memory CD45RA+ cells. Genomic DNA of each subset was evenly split across several immunoSEQ plates. Assay used: immunoSEQ multiplex PCR; TCRdb lists only in-frame clones, some missing. The data contain around 2,100,000 clones, about 95% of them singletons. The CDR3 is made up of 12 amino acids. The germline V and J ends were trimmed by 4 bases and 3 bases, with 5 bases remaining between them. Germline loops: CDR1 MNHEY, CDR2 SMNVEV (reference sequence). This sequence was found in a man aged 18 to 30 in good health. Material for sequencing was naive CD8+ T cells sorted from blood. The V and J genes are TRBV27 and TRBJ2-3; D not resolved. CDR3 loop: CASSSGTDTQYF. The CDR3 DNA is TGTGCCAGCAGTTCAGGAACAGATACGCAGTATTTT.